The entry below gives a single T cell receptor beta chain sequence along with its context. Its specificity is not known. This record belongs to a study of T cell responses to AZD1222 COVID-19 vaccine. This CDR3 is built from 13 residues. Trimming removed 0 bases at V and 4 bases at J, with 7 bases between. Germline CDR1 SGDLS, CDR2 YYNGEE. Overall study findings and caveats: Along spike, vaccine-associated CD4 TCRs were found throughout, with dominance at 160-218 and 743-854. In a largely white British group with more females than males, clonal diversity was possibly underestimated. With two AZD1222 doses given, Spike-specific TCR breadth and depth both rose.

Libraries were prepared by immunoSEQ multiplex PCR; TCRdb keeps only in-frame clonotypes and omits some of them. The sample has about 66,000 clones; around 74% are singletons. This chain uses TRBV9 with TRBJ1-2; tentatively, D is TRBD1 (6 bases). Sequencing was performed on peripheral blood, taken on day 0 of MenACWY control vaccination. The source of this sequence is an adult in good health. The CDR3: CASSVGTAYGYTF. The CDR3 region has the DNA TGTGCCAGCAGCGTAGGGACAGCCTATGGCTACACCTTC.